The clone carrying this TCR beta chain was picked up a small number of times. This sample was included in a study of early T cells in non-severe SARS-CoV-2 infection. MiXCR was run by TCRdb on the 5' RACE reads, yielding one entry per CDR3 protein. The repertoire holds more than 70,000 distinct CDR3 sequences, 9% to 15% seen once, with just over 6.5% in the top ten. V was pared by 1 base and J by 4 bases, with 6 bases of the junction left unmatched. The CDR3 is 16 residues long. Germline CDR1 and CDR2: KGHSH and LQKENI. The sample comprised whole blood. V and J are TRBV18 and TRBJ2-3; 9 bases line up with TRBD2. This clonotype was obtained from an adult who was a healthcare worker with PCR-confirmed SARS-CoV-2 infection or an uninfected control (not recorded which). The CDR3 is CASSPRLAASPDTQYF. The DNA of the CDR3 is TGTGCCAGCTCACCACGACTAGCGGCGTCCCCAGATACGCAGTATTTT.